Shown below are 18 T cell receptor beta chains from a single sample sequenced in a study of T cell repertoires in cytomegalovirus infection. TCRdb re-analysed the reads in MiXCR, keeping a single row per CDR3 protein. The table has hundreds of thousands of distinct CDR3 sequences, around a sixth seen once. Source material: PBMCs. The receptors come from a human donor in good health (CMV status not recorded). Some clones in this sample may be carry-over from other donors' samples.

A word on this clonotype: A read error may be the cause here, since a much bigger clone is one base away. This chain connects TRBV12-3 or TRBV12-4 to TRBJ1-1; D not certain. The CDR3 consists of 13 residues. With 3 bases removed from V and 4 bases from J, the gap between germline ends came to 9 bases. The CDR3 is CASSFSGFTEAFF. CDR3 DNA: TGTGCCAGCAGTTTCTCAGGCTTCACTGAAGCTTTCTTT.

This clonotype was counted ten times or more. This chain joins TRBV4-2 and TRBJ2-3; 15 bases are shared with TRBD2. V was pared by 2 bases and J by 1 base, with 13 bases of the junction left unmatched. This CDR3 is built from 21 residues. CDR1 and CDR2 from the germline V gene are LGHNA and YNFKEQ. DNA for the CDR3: TGTGCCAGCAGCCAACGTCCACCGGGACTAGCGGGGGGAGGTGGCACAGATACGCAGTATTTT. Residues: CASSQRPPGLAGGGGTDTQYF.

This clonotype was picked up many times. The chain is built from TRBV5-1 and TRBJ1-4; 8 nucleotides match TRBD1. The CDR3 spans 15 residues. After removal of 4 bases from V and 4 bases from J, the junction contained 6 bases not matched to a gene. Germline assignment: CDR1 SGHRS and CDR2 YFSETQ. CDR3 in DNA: TGCGCCAGCAGCCAGACAGGGGACTTTAATGAAAAACTGTTTTTT. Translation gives CASSQTGDFNEKLFF.

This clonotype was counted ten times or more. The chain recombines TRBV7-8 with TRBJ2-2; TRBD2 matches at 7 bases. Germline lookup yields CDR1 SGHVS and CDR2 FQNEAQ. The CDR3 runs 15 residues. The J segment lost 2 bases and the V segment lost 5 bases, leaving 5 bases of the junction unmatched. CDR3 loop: CASSPRDYNTGELFF. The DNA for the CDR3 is TGTGCCAGCAGCCCGAGGGACTATAACACCGGGGAGCTGTTTTTT.

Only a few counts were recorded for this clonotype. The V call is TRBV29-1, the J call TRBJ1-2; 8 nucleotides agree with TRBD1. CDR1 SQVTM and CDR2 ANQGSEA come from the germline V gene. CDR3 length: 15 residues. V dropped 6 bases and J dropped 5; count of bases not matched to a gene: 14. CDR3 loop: CSVEIGTGALYGYTF. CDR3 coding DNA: TGCAGCGTAGAGATAGGGACAGGCGCCCTGTATGGCTACACCTTC.

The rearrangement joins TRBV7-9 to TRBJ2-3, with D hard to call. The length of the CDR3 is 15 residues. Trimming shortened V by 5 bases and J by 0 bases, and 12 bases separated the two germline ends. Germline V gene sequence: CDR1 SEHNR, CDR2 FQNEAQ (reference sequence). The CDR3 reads CASSIVQASTDTQYF. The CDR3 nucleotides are TGTGCCAGCAGCATAGTCCAGGCTAGCACAGATACGCAGTATTTT.

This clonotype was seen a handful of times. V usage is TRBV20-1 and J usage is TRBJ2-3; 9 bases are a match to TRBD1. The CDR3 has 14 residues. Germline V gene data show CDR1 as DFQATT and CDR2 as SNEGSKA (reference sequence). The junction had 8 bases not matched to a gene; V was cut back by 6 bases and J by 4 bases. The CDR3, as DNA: TGCAGTGCGCAACCCTACAGGGGGCCAGATACGCAGTATTTT. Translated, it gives CSAQPYRGPDTQYF.

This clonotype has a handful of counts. The DNA of the CDR3 is TGTGCCAGTAGCCGAGCCTGGGACCGCTCGGCCAAAAACATTCAGTACTTC. Its translation: CASSRAWDRSAKNIQYF. The chain joins TRBV19 to TRBJ2-4, with D perhaps TRBD1 or TRBD2 (5 bases each). This CDR3 region has 17 residues. The germline CDR1 and CDR2 sequences are LNHDA and SQIVND (reference sequence). Between the trimmed V and J ends, which lost 6 bases and 1 base, there was a span of 19 bases. Looking up the rest from reference TRBV19 and TRBJ2-4 gives the full variable domain: DGGITQSPKYLFRKEGQNVTLSCEQNLNHDAMYWYRQDPGQGLRLIYYSQIVNDFQKGDIAEGYSVSREKKESFPLTVTSAQKNPTAFYLCASSRAWDRSAKNIQYFGAGTRLSVL.

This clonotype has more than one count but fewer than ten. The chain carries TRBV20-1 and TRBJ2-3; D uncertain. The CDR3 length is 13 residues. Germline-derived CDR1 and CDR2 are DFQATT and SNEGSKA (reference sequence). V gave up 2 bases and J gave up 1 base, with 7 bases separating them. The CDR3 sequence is CSARLPGTDTQYF. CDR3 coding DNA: TGCAGTGCTAGACTTCCAGGCACAGATACGCAGTATTTT.

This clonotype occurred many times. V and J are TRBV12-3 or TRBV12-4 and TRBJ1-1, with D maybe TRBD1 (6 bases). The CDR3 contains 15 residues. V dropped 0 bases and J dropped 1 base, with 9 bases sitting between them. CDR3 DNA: TGTGCCAGCAGTTTAGCGACAGGCTCGAACACTGAAGCTTTCTTT. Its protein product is CASSLATGSNTEAFF.

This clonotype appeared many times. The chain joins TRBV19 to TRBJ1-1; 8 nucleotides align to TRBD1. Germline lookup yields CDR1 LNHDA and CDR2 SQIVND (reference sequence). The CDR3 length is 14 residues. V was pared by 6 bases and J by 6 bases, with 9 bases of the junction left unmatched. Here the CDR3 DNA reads TGTGCCAGTAGCGCGACAGGGGCAGGGCCTGAAGCTTTCTTT. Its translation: CASSATGAGPEAFF.

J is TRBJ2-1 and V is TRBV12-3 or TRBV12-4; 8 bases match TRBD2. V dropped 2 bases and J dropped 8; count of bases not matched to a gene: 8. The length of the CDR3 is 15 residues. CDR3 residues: CASSLSGGPGDEQFF. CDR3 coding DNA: TGTGCCAGCAGTTTATCGGGGGGGCCCGGGGATGAGCAGTTCTTC.

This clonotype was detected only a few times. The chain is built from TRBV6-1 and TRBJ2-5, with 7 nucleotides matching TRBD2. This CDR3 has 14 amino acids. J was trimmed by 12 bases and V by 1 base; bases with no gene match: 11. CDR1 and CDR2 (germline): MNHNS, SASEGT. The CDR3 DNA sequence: TGTGCCAGCAGTGAAGTGGGTGAAAAGGGAGGGGAGTACTTC. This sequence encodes CASSEVGEKGGEYF.

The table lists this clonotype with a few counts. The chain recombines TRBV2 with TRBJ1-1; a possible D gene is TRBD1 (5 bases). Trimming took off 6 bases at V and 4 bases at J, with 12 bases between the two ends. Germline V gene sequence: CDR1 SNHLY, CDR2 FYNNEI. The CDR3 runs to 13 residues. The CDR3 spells CASRRGEGTEAFF. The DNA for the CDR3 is TGTGCCAGCAGGAGAGGGGAGGGCACTGAAGCTTTCTTT.

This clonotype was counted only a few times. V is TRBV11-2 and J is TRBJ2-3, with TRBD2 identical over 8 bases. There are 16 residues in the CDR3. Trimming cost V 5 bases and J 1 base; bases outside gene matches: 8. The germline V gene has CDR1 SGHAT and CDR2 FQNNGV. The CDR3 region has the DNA TGTGCCAGCAGCCCTCTTTTGCGGGGGGGCACAGATACGCAGTATTTT. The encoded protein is CASSPLLRGGTDTQYF.

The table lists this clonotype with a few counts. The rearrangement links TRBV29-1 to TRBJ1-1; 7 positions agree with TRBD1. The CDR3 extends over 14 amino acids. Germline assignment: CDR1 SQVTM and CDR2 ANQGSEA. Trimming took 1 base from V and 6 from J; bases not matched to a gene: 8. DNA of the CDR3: TGCAGCGTTGAAGGTAATCCCGACAGGGCTGAAGCTTTCTTT. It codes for CSVEGNPDRAEAFF.

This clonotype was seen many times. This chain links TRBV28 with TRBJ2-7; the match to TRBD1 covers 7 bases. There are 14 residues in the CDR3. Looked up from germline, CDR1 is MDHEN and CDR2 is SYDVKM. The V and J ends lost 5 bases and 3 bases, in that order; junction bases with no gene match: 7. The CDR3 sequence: CASSTTGINYEQYF. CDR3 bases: TGTGCCAGCAGTACGACAGGGATAAACTACGAGCAGTACTTC.

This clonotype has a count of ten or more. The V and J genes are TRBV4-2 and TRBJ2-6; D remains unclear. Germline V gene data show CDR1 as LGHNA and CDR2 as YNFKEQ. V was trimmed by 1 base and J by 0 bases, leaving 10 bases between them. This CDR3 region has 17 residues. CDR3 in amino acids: CASSQGSENSGANVLTF. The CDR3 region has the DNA TGTGCCAGCAGCCAAGGGTCTGAAAACTCTGGGGCCAACGTCCTGACTTTC.